Listed below are T cell receptor beta chains from one sample, sequenced in a study of cytomegalovirus exposure and HLA in healthy donors. Using immunoSEQ multiplex PCR, the repertoire was profiled, and TCRdb retains in-frame clones only, with some absent. The table includes about 200,000 clones, around 87% detected once. Sample: PBMCs. The origin of the receptors is a man between 25 and 39 years old in good health and CMV-seronegative. The CDR3 runs from the conserved cysteine through the conserved F or W. Each record gives: V gene, clone size, D gene, J gene, CDR3 DNA, CDR3 protein. The D gene is left open where the match is weak. Some rows have no size entry. The others give once, few or many, or a class for an expanded clone.

TRBV4-2	few	NA	TRBJ2-5	TGTGCCAGCAGCCAAGATAGGGGGGGGCAAGAGACCCAGTACTTC	CASSQDRGGQETQYF
TRBV30	once	NA	TRBJ2-5	TGTGCCTGGAGCCAGACAGTCCAAGAGACCCAGTACTTC	CAWSQTVQETQYF
TRBV6-1	few	TRBD2	TRBJ2-1	TGTGCCAGCAGTGAGACTAGCGGGAGATATGGGCAGTTCTTC	CASSETSGRYGQFF
TRBV6-1	NA	NA	TRBJ2-7	TGTGCCAGCAGGAAGGAACTATGGGTAGGGGTCGAGCAGTACTTC	CASRKELWVGVEQYF
TRBV7-9	NA	TRBD2	TRBJ2-3	TGTGCCAGCAGCACAACGGGACTAGCGGGGAGCACAGATACGCAGTATTTT	CASSTTGLAGSTDTQYF
TRBV27	NA	NA	TRBJ2-7	TGTGCCAGCAGTTTAGCCCTGGGACAGGCCCGGGGGGATGAGCAGTACTTC	CASSLALGQARGDEQYF
TRBV14	NA	NA	TRBJ2-7	TGTGCCAGCAGCCACAGGGAATCCCGACACCGAGAGCAGTACTTC	CASSHRESRHREQYF
TRBV6-5	NA	NA	TRBJ2-7	TGTGCCAGCAGTTACTCGATGAGTTCCTACGAGCAGTACTTC	CASSYSMSSYEQYF
TRBV5-5	NA	NA	TRBJ2-1	TGTGCCAGCAGCCCGGGGACTGGGAGTCGTGAGCAGTTCTTC	CASSPGTGSREQFF
TRBV7-6	NA	NA	TRBJ2-2	TGTGCCAGCAGCTTCGAGACAGAAGGCGGGGAGCTGTTTTTT	CASSFETEGGELFF
TRBV6-6	NA	TRBD1	TRBJ1-3	TGTGCCAGCGCCCCGGGACAGCTCTCTGGAAACACCATATATTTT	CASAPGQLSGNTIYF
TRBV5-1	NA	NA	TRBJ2-5	TGCGCCAGTTGCGTGGGGCCCGGGGAGACCCAGTACTTC	CASCVGPGETQYF
TRBV29-1	once	NA	TRBJ1-5	TGCAGCGTTGATACAGGAAACAATCAGCCCCAGCATTTT	CSVDTGNNQPQHF
TRBV6-1	NA	NA	TRBJ1-5	TGTGCCAGCAGTGGAACAGGGTCAGGGAGTCAGCCCCAGCATTTT	CASSGTGSGSQPQHF
TRBV18	NA	NA	TRBJ1-1	TGTGCCAGCTCACCGGATCGGGGGAACACTGAAGCTTTCTTT	CASSPDRGNTEAFF
TRBV2	NA	NA	TRBJ1-2	TGTGCCAGCAGTGAAGCGCTTCGGGGGGGGGATGGCTACACCTTC	CASSEALRGGDGYTF
TRBV30	NA	TRBD2	TRBJ2-2	TGTGCCTGGAGCGGACTAGAGACAACCGGGGAGCTGTTTTTT	CAWSGLETTGELFF
TRBV5-5	once	NA	TRBJ1-1	TGTGCCAGCAGCAGAGACACTGAAGCTTTCTTT	CASSRDTEAFF
TRBV7-9	NA	TRBD2	TRBJ2-3	TGTGCCAGCAGCTTATCCACTAGCGGCACAGATACGCAGTATTTT	CASSLSTSGTDTQYF
TRBV5-1	NA	TRBD1	TRBJ1-2	TGCGCCAGCAGCTCGGGGACAGGGAAGAACTATGGCTACACCTTC	CASSSGTGKNYGYTF
TRBV4-1	NA	TRBD1	TRBJ2-7	TGCGCCAGCAGCCTGGGGACAGGGCCTCTCTACGAGCAGTACTTC	CASSLGTGPLYEQYF
TRBV6-6	few	NA	TRBJ2-5	TGTGCCAGCAGTTACGACGGGAGACCTGAGACCCAGTACTTC	CASSYDGRPETQYF
TRBV27	NA	TRBD1	TRBJ2-1	TGTGCCAGCAGCTCCCGTTTCGGGACAGGGGGTAACAATGAGCAGTTCTTC	CASSSRFGTGGNNEQFF
TRBV5-6	once	TRBD1	TRBJ2-3	TGTGCCAGCAGCTCCGACAGGGGGCTAATAGATACGCAGTATTTT	CASSSDRGLIDTQYF
TRBV7-9	NA	NA	TRBJ2-3	TGTGCCAGCACCCTCAGCACAGATACGCAGTATTTT	CASTLSTDTQYF
TRBV13	NA	TRBD1	TRBJ2-1	TGTGCCAGCAGCCTGGGGGACAGGGCCAATGAGCAGTTCTTC	CASSLGDRANEQFF
TRBV18	once	TRBD2	TRBJ2-1	TGTGCCAGCTCACCACTAGCGGGAGAGTCGAATGAGCAGTTCTTC	CASSPLAGESNEQFF
TRBV7-9	NA	TRBD1	TRBJ1-1	TGTGCCAGCAGCTTGGGCTTGTACAGGGGAGAGAACACTGAAGCTTTCTTT	CASSLGLYRGENTEAFF
TRBV7-9	NA	TRBD1	TRBJ2-7	TGTGCCAGCAGCTCCCGGGACAGAGACTACGAGCAGTACTTC	CASSSRDRDYEQYF
TRBV10-3	NA	NA	TRBJ1-1	TGTGCCATCAGTGAGTCGGACAGATACACTGAAGCTTTCTTT	CAISESDRYTEAFF
TRBV19	NA	NA	TRBJ1-3	TGTGCCAGTAGGGTGGGCAACACCATATATTTT	CASRVGNTIYF
TRBV19	NA	TRBD2	TRBJ2-7	TGTGCCAGTAGTATAACTAGCGGGAGCTACGAGCAGTACTTC	CASSITSGSYEQYF
TRBV19	NA	TRBD2	TRBJ2-6	TGTGCCAGTAGTATCCGGGAGGGCGTCCTGACTTTC	CASSIREGVLTF
TRBV28	NA	NA	TRBJ2-5	TGTGCCAGCAGTTTTATTCTCCGGGCCCAGTACTTC	CASSFILRAQYF
TRBV11-2	NA	NA	TRBJ2-5	TGTGCCAGCAGCCTCGGGGTGGAGACCCAGTACTTC	CASSLGVETQYF
TRBV7-6	NA	TRBD1	TRBJ1-1	TGTGCCAGCAGCTTATCAGGGGGCTTATTGGACACTGAAGCTTTCTTT	CASSLSGGLLDTEAFF
TRBV18	NA	NA	TRBJ2-2	TGTGCCAGCTCATCCTTGGACAACCCGGGCACCGGGGAGCTGTTTTTT	CASSSLDNPGTGELFF
TRBV15	NA	NA	TRBJ2-5	TGTGCCACCAGATCGGGTGAGACCCAGTACTTC	CATRSGETQYF
TRBV9	once	TRBD2	TRBJ2-7	TGTGCCAGCAGCGCCATTACTAGCGGGAGTTTCTACGAGCAGTACTTC	CASSAITSGSFYEQYF
TRBV4-3	NA	TRBD2	TRBJ2-1	TGCGCCAGCAGCCAAGATGCGGGGGGTGGCAATGAGCAGTTCTTC	CASSQDAGGGNEQFF